The 19 T cell receptor beta chains listed next were all sequenced from one sample in a study of shared clonotypes between healthy human individuals. Profiling relied on immunoSEQ multiplex PCR, and the TCRdb table lists in-frame clones only, not all of them. Found here are roughly 850,000 clones, 95% to 97% of them singletons; the top ten hold about 0.21%. CD45RO negativity and positive selection for CCR7 defined naive CD8 cells, a population that excluded terminally differentiated effector memory CD45RA+ cells. Sequencing was performed on naive CD8+ T cells sorted from blood. The receptors shown here come from a man under 40 in good health.

The V gene is TRBV29-1, the J gene TRBJ1-2; D is possibly TRBD1 (5 bases). The CDR3 covers 13 residues. The germline CDR1 and CDR2 sequences are SQVTM and ANQGSEA. Trimming pared 4 bases from V and 3 bases from J, leaving 12 bases between. The CDR3 loop reads CSVAQAFDYGYTF. DNA for the CDR3: TGCAGCGTTGCACAGGCTTTTGACTATGGCTACACCTTC.

The chain is built from TRBV7-9 and TRBJ1-2; no clear D gene. This CDR3 has 19 residues. The ends were cut back, 1 base at V and 2 bases at J, with 23 bases in the middle. In germline, CDR1 is SEHNR, CDR2 FQNEAQ (reference sequence). CDR3 loop: CASSLDRTKDGELNYGYTF. CDR3 in DNA: TGTGCCAGCAGCTTAGACCGGACTAAAGACGGAGAATTGAACTATGGCTACACCTTC.

The V and J genes are TRBV9 and TRBJ1-5, with D unresolved. CDR1 and CDR2 (germline): SGDLS, YYNGEE. Between the trimmed V and J ends, which lost 3 bases and 2 bases, there was a span of 9 bases. CDR3 size: 14 residues. CDR3 sequence reads: CASSGSGRNQPQHF. CDR3 sequence (DNA): TGTGCCAGCAGCGGGTCAGGACGCAATCAGCCCCAGCATTTT.

J is TRBJ2-5 and V is TRBV7-9; D is unresolved. Per the germline V gene, CDR1 is SEHNR and CDR2 is FQNEAQ (reference sequence). The CDR3 loop spans 12 amino acids. With 5 bases removed from V and 4 bases from J, the gap between germline ends came to 8 bases. This chain's CDR3 is CASSPGLETQYF. The CDR3 bases are TGTGCCAGCAGCCCAGGCTTAGAGACCCAGTACTTC.

The chain combines TRBV27 with TRBJ2-1, with D perhaps TRBD2 (6 bases). CDR1 is MNHEY, CDR2 SMNVEV, per germline (reference sequence). V was trimmed by 2 bases and J by 4 bases, leaving 15 bases between them. This CDR3 has 16 amino acids. The CDR3 region has the DNA TGTGCCAGCAGTTTAGGAGCGGGCTTGAGGTACAATGAGCAGTTCTTC. Its translation is CASSLGAGLRYNEQFF.

This chain uses TRBV11-2 with TRBJ2-7; D might be TRBD1 (5 bases). Germline-derived CDR1 and CDR2 are SGHAT and FQNNGV. CDR3 length: 15 residues. V was clipped by 0 bases and J by 0 bases, with 9 bases between them. The CDR3 spells CASSLEGGHSYEQYF. The CDR3 bases are TGTGCCAGCAGCTTAGAGGGCGGACACTCCTACGAGCAGTACTTC.

The genes are TRBV7-9 and TRBJ1-1; a weak D match, TRBD1 (5 bases). V lost 0 bases and J lost 8, with 7 bases in between. The CDR3 length is 12 residues. Germline V gene lookup returns CDR1 SEHNR and CDR2 FQNEAQ (reference sequence). The DNA for the CDR3 is TGTGCCAGCAGCTTAGCGGGGGAAGAAGCTTTCTTT. This sequence encodes CASSLAGEEAFF.

V is TRBV7-9 and J is TRBJ1-3, with 8 bases identical to TRBD1. Germline V lookup: CDR1 SEHNR, CDR2 FQNEAQ (reference sequence). This CDR3 spans 17 amino acids. Trimming took 5 bases from V and 2 from J; bases not matched to a gene: 11. CDR3 region: CASSAPIAGGAGNTIYF. CDR3 bases: TGTGCCAGCAGCGCACCAATCGCAGGGGGCGCTGGAAACACCATATATTTT.

This clone has a single count. This chain connects TRBV7-2 to TRBJ1-4; the D is unclear. Trimming left V 1 base short and J 6 bases short, with 6 bases between. The CDR3 is 13 amino acids. The germline V gene encodes CDR1 SGHTA and CDR2 FQGNSA. The CDR3 DNA sequence: TGTGCCAGCAGCTTAGTTGGAGATGAAAAACTGTTTTTT. Its translation is CASSLVGDEKLFF.

The chain employs TRBV27 and TRBJ2-7; TRBD2 might be the D (6 bases). Germline loops: CDR1 MNHEY, CDR2 SMNVEV (reference sequence). This CDR3 is 13 amino acids long. Between the trimmed V and J ends, which lost 2 bases and 7 bases, there was a span of 12 bases. In DNA form, the CDR3 reads TGTGCCAGCAGTTTAAACCCGACTAGAGAGCAGTACTTC. Translation gives CASSLNPTREQYF.

The chain has TRBV15 and TRBJ2-7; possibly TRBD1 for D (5 bases). V shed 7 bases and J shed 3 bases, with 19 bases lying between them. The CDR3 is 15 amino acids. Germline CDR1 reads LNHNV; CDR2 reads YYDKDF (reference sequence). The chain's CDR3 is CATKQIPTANYEQYF. The CDR3 DNA is TGTGCCACCAAACAGATTCCGACAGCAAACTACGAGCAGTACTTC.

V and J are TRBV9 and TRBJ2-2, with 10 bases that match TRBD2. Germline V lookup: CDR1 SGDLS, CDR2 YYNGEE. The CDR3 loop spans 17 amino acids. V was clipped by 4 bases and J by 2 bases; unmatched bases: 8. This CDR3 reads CASSPMRTSGNTGELFF. CDR3 coding DNA: TGTGCCAGCAGCCCCATGAGGACTAGCGGTAACACCGGGGAGCTGTTTTTT.

The chain is built from TRBV7-3 and TRBJ2-3; tentatively, D is TRBD2 (6 bases). The germline gives CDR1 SGHTA, CDR2 FQGTGA. There are 15 residues in the CDR3. V lost 10 bases to trimming and J lost 0 bases, with 17 bases between them. CDR3 bases: TGTGCCACCGGCCCGGGAGCATCGAGCACAGATACGCAGTATTTT. Translating gives CATGPGASSTDTQYF.

The V gene is TRBV6-1, the J gene TRBJ2-7; D is possibly TRBD1 (6 bases). Trimming removed 7 bases from V and 2 bases from J, with 9 bases in between. The CDR3 is 12 residues long. CDR1 is MNHNS and CDR2 is SASEGT in the germline V gene. The CDR3 bases are TGTGCCAGCATGAAGGGGGCCTACGAGCAGTACTTC. This sequence encodes CASMKGAYEQYF.

The gene calls are TRBV14 and TRBJ2-1, with 10 bases matching TRBD2. Germline CDR1 and CDR2: SGHDN and FVKESK. This CDR3 region has 15 residues. Germline trimming cut 5 bases from V and 8 bases from J; bases unmatched to any gene: 9. CDR3 bases: TGTGCCAGCAGCTATCTAGCGGGAGTGTTCGATGAGCAGTTCTTC. It is translated as CASSYLAGVFDEQFF.

J is TRBJ2-1 and V is TRBV6-6; the match to TRBD2 covers 14 bases. The trim removed 6 bases at V and 6 bases at J, leaving 4 bases unmatched. The CDR3 covers 15 residues. Germline assignment: CDR1 MNHNY and CDR2 SVGAGI (reference sequence). CDR3 DNA: TGTGCCAGCAGCCAGACTAGCGGGAGGGCCAATGAGCAGTTCTTC. This codes for CASSQTSGRANEQFF.

The chain employs TRBV29-1 and TRBJ2-7; D may be TRBD1 (6 bases). V was shortened by 4 bases and J by 1 base, with 11 bases between the two germline ends. This CDR3 has 13 residues. In germline, CDR1 is SQVTM, CDR2 ANQGSEA. As DNA, the CDR3 is TGCAGCGTTGTTGCACAGGGTTCCTACGAGCAGTACTTC. Protein product: CSVVAQGSYEQYF.

The chain uses TRBV7-8 and TRBJ1-4; D is possibly TRBD1 (5 bases). CDR1 and CDR2 (germline): SGHVS, FQNEAQ. The CDR3 runs 13 residues. Trimming removed 6 bases at V and 5 bases at J, with 10 bases between. The CDR3 DNA follows: TGTGCCAGCAGAACGACAGTAAATGAAAAACTGTTTTTT. It is translated as CASRTTVNEKLFF.

This chain connects TRBV5-4 to TRBJ2-7; D uncertain. Germline CDR1 and CDR2: SGHNT and YYREEE (reference sequence). The CDR3 is 14 amino acids. Trimming shortened V by 2 bases and J by 2 bases, and 11 bases separated the two germline ends. In nucleotides, the CDR3 is TGTGCCAGCAGCTTTTGGCAGCACCCCTACGAGCAGTACTTC. This codes for CASSFWQHPYEQYF.